This passage covers 14 T cell receptor beta chains from one sample sequenced in a study of T cell responses to AZD1222 COVID-19 vaccine. TCRdb keeps only in-frame clones here, not all; method: immunoSEQ multiplex PCR. The table shows 70,000 to 100,000 clones, with about 94% occurring only once. This sample comprised peripheral blood, obtained 28 days after the second AZD1222 dose. These receptors were collected from an adult who received the AZD1222 COVID-19 vaccine.

The chain employs TRBV18 and TRBJ2-6; D gene ambiguous. The germline CDR1 and CDR2 sequences are KGHSH and LQKENI. CDR3 length: 15 residues. V was cut by 3 bases and J by 0 bases, with 6 bases left in between. The CDR3 DNA sequence: TGTGCCAGCTCACCTAGCCACTCTGGGGCCAACGTCCTGACTTTC. Its protein product is CASSPSHSGANVLTF.

This chain joins TRBV4-3 and TRBJ1-2, with D unresolved. Trimming took 0 bases from V and 4 from J, leaving 15 bases between them. This CDR3 comprises 16 residues. The V gene's germline CDR1 is LGHNA and CDR2 YSLEER. CDR3 sequence (DNA): TGCGCCAGCAGCCAAGATTTGGCAGATCCCGCCTATGGCTACACCTTC. Translation gives CASSQDLADPAYGYTF.

V gene TRBV29-1 combines with J gene TRBJ1-5; D gene ambiguous. CDR1 and CDR2 (germline): SQVTM, ANQGSEA. V lost 7 bases, J lost 2 bases, and 9 bases lay in between. CDR3 length equals 12 residues. The CDR3 loop is CSASIGNQPQHF. The CDR3 region has the DNA TGCAGCGCCTCCATTGGCAATCAGCCCCAGCATTTT.

In DNA form, the CDR3 reads TGTGCCAGCAGCCGCAGGGGACAGGGGATATCTTGGAACACCGGGGAGCTGTTTTTT. This sequence encodes CASSRRGQGISWNTGELFF. The chain joins TRBV28 to TRBJ2-2, with TRBD1 identical over 10 bases. CDR3 length equals 19 residues. Germline CDR1 MDHEN, CDR2 SYDVKM. The junction had 14 bases not matched to a gene; V was cut back by 6 bases and J by 1 base.

This chain connects TRBV2 to TRBJ1-2, with TRBD1 matching over 12 bases. The CDR3 is 14 amino acids. Unmatched junction bases numbered 4, after V lost 4 bases and J lost 7 bases. Germline V lookup: CDR1 SNHLY, CDR2 FYNNEI. The CDR3 DNA follows: TGTGCCAGCAGTGTCGGGACAGGGGGCTTTGGCTACACCTTC. Translation gives CASSVGTGGFGYTF.

This chain connects TRBV14 to TRBJ1-4; possible D gene TRBD1, 5 bases. Germline V gives CDR1 SGHDN, CDR2 FVKESK. This CDR3 comprises 15 residues. V lost 4 bases and J lost 5, with 14 bases in between. The CDR3 sequence is CASSPMGQRNEKLFF. In DNA, the CDR3 is TGTGCCAGCAGCCCCATGGGGCAACGAAATGAAAAACTGTTTTTT.

Only one count was recorded for this clone. This chain links TRBV6-5 with TRBJ1-5; 10 bases match TRBD1. The CDR3 loop spans 15 amino acids. CDR1 is MNHEY and CDR2 is SVGAGI in the germline V gene. V lost 6 bases to trimming and J lost 1 base; unmatched junction nucleotides: 3. The CDR3 sequence: CASSQDRGSNQPQHF. CDR3 sequence (DNA): TGTGCCAGCAGCCAGGACAGGGGGAGCAATCAGCCCCAGCATTTT.

The chain recombines TRBV19 with TRBJ2-1, with no clear D. Looked up from germline, CDR1 is LNHDA and CDR2 is SQIVND (reference sequence). CDR3 length: 13 amino acids. V gave up 6 bases and J gave up 3 bases, with 9 bases separating them. CDR3 DNA sequence: TGTGCCAGTAGGTACGGGCTCTACAATGAGCAGTTCTTC. This encodes CASRYGLYNEQFF.

The gene calls are TRBV4-1 and TRBJ1-2, with D unclear. This CDR3 region has 15 residues. Trimming removed 0 bases at V and 0 bases at J, with 8 bases between. CDR1 and CDR2 (germline): MGHRA, YSYEKL. CDR3 region: CASSQETRANYGYTF. The CDR3 nucleotides are TGCGCCAGCAGCCAAGAGACCAGAGCTAACTATGGCTACACCTTC.

The chain carries TRBV11-2 and TRBJ2-3; 7 bases agree with TRBD2. Unmatched junction bases numbered 1, after V lost 1 base and J lost 0 bases. Germline V CDR1 and CDR2: SGHAT, FQNNGV. There are 15 residues in the CDR3. In DNA, the CDR3 is TGTGCCAGCAGCTTAGCGGGGGGAAGCACAGATACGCAGTATTTT. Its translation is CASSLAGGSTDTQYF.

The CDR3 loop is CASSPGGRLGEQFF. The CDR3 nucleotides read TGTGCCAGCAGTCCTGGAGGGCGGTTGGGGGAGCAGTTCTTC. The genes are TRBV28 and TRBJ2-1, with D perhaps matching TRBD2 (6 bases). V lost 5 bases to trimming and J lost 10 bases, with 18 bases between them. CDR3 length: 14 residues. Germline-derived CDR1 and CDR2 are MDHEN and SYDVKM.

The J gene is TRBJ1-4, the V gene TRBV4-1; TRBD1 aligns across 9 bases. CDR1 is MGHRA, CDR2 YSYEKL, per germline. Trimming at V came to 4 bases and at J to 5 bases, leaving 14 bases not matched to a gene. The CDR3 is made up of 18 amino acids. The CDR3 here is CASSLSDRGGLGNEKLFF. Here the CDR3 DNA reads TGCGCCAGCAGCCTTTCGGACAGGGGCGGGTTAGGGAATGAAAAACTGTTTTTT.

This clone has only one observation. The J gene is TRBJ1-3, the V gene TRBV19; D is perhaps TRBD1 (6 bases). V was cut by 10 bases and J by 0 bases, with 10 bases left in between. The CDR3 runs to 13 residues. Looked up from germline, CDR1 is LNHDA and CDR2 is SQIVND (reference sequence). The DNA for the CDR3 is TGTGCCACCCAGGGGAGCTCTGGAAACACCATATATTTT. Residues: CATQGSSGNTIYF.

The chain carries TRBV6-5 and TRBJ2-5; no clear D gene. Germline CDR1 is MNHEY and CDR2 is SVGAGI. Trimming removed 0 bases at V and 3 bases at J, with 8 bases between. The CDR3 totals 14 residues. In DNA, the CDR3 is TGTGCCAGCAGTTACTCGGGCTACAAAGAGACCCAGTACTTC. Translating it yields CASSYSGYKETQYF.